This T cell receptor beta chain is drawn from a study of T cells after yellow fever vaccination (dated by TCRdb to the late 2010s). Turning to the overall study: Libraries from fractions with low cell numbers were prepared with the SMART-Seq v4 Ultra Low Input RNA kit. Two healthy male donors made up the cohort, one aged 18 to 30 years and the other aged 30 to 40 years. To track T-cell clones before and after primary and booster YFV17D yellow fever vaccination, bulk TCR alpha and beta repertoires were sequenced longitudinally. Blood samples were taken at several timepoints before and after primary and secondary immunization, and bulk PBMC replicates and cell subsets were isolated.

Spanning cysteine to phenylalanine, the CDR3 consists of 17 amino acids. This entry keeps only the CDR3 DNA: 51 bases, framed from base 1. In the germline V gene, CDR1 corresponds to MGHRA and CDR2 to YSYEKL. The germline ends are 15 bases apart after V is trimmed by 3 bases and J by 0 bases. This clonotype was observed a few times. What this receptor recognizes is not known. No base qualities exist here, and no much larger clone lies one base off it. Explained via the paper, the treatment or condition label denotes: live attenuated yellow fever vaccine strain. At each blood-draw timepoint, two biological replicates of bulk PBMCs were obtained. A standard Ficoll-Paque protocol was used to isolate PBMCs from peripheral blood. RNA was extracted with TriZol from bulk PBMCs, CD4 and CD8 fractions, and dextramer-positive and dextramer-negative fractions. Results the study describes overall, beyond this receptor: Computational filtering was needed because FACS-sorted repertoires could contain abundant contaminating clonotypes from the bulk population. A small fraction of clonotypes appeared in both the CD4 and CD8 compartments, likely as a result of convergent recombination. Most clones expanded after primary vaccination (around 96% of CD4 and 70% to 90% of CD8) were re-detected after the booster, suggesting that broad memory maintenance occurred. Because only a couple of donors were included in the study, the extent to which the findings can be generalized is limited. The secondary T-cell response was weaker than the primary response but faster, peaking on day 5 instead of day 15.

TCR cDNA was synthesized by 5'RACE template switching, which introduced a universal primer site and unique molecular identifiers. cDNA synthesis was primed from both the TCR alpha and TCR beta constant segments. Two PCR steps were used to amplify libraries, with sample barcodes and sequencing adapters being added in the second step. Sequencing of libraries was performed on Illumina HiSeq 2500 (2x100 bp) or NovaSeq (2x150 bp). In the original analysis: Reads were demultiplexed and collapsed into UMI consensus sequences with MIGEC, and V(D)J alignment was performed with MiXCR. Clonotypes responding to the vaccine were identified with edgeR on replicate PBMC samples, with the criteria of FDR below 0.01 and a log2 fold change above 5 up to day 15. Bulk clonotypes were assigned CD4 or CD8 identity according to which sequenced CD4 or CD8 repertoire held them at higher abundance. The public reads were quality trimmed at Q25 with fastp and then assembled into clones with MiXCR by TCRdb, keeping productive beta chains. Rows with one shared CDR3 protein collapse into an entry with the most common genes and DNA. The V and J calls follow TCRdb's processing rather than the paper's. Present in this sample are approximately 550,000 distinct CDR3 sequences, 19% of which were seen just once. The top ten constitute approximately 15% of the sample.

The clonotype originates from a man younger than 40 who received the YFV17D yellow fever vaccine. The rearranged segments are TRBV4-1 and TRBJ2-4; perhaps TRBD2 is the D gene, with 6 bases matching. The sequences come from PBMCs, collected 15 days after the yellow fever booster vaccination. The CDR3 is CASSQGGGTLAKNIQYF. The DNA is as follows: TGCGCCAGCAGCCAGGGGGGTGGCACCTTAGCCAAAAACATTCAGTACTTC.